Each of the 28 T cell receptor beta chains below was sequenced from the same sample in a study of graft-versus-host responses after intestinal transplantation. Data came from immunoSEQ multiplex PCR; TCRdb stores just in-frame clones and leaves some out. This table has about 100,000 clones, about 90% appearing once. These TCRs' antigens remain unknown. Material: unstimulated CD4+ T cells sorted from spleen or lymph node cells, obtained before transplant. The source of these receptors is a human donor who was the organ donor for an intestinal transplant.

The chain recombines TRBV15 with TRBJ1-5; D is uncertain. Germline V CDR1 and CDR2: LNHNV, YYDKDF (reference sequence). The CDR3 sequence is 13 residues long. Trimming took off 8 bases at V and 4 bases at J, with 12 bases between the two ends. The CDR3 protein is CATRTAKNQPQHF. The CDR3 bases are TGTGCCACCCGGACGGCTAAGAATCAGCCCCAGCATTTT.

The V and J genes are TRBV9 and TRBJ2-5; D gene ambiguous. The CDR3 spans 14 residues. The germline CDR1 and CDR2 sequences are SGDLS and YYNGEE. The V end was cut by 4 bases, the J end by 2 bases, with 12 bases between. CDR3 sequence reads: CASSYRTDQETQYF. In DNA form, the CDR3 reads TGTGCCAGCAGCTACCGGACGGATCAAGAGACCCAGTACTTC.

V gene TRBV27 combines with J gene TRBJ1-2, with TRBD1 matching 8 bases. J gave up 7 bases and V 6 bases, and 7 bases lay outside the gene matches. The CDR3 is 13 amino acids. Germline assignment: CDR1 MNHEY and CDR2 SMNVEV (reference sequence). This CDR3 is CASRIRGRGGYTF. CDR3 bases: TGTGCCAGCAGAATCAGGGGGCGGGGTGGCTACACCTTC.

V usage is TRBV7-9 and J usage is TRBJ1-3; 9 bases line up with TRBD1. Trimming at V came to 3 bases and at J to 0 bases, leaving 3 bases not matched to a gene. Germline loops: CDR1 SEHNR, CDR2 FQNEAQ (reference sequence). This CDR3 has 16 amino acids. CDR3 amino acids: CASSFTGGHSGNTIYF. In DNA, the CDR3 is TGTGCCAGCAGCTTTACAGGGGGCCACTCTGGAAACACCATATATTTT. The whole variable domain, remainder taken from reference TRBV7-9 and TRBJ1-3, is DTGVSQNPRHKITKRGQNVTFRCDPISEHNRLYWYRQTLGQGPEFLTYFQNEAQLEKSRLLSDRFSAERPKGSFSTLEIQRTEQGDSAMYLCASSFTGGHSGNTIYFGEGSWLTVV.

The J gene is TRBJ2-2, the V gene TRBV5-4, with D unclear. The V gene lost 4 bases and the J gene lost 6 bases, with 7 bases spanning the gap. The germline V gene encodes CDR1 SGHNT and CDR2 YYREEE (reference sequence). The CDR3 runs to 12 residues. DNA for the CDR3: TGTGCCAGCAGCCCCCCGTCCGGGGAGCTGTTTTTT. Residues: CASSPPSGELFF.

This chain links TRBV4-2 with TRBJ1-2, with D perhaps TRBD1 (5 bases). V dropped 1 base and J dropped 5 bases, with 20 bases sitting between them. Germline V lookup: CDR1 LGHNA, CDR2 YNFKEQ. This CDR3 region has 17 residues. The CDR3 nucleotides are TGTGCCAGCAGCCAAGTAGAAGGGGCGCCAGGCCCTTATGGCTACACCTTC. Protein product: CASSQVEGAPGPYGYTF.

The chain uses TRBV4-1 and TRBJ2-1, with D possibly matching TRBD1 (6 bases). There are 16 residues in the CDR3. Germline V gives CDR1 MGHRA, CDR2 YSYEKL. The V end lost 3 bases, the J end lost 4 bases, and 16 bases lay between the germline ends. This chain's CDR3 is CASSQPKGVAYNEQFF. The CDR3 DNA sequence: TGCGCCAGCAGCCAGCCAAAGGGGGTGGCATACAATGAGCAGTTCTTC.

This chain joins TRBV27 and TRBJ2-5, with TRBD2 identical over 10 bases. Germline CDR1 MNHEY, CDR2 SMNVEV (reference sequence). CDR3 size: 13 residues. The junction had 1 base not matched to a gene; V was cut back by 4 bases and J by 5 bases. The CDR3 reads CASSYSGGETQYF. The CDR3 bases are TGTGCCAGCAGTTATAGCGGGGGGGAGACCCAGTACTTC.

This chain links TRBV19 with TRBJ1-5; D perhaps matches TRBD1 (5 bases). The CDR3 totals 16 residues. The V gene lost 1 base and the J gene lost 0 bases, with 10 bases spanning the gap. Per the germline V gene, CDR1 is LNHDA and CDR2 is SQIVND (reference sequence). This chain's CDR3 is CASSIGQSYSNQPQHF. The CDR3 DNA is TGTGCCAGTAGTATAGGACAGAGTTATAGCAATCAGCCCCAGCATTTT.

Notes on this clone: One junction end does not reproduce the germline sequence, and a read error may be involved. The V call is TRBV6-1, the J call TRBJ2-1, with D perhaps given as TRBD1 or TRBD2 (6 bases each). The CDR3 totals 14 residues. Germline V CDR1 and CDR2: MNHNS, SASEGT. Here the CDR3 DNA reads TGTGCCAGCAGGGAAGGGGGGCCGTACAATGAGCAGTTCTTC. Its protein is CASREGGPYNEQFF.

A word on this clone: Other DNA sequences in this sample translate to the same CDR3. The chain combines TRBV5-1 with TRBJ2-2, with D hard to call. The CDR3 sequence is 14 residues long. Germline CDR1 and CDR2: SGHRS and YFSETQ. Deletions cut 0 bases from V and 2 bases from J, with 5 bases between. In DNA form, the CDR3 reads TGCGCCAGCAGCTTGGATCTCAACACCGGGGAGCTGTTTTTT. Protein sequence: CASSLDLNTGELFF.

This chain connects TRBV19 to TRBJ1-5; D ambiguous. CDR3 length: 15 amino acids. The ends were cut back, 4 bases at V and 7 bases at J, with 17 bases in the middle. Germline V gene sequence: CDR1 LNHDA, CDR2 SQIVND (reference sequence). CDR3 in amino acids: CASSTKGRASQPQHF. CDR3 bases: TGTGCCAGTAGTACCAAGGGAAGGGCTAGCCAGCCCCAGCATTTT.

CDR3 region: CSAGGEETQYF. CDR3 DNA sequence: TGCAGTGCTGGCGGGGAAGAGACCCAGTACTTC. This sequence joins TRBV20-1 and TRBJ2-5; perhaps TRBD2 as D (6 bases). Trimming removed 5 bases from V and 3 bases from J, with 7 bases in between. The CDR3 consists of 11 residues. The germline CDR1 and CDR2 sequences are DFQATT and SNEGSKA (reference sequence).

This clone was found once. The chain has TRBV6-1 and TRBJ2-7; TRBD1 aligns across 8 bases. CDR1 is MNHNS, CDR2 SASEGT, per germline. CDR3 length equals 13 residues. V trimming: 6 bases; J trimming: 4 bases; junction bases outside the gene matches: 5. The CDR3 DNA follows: TGTGCCAGCAGCCAGGGGGCTCTATACGAGCAGTACTTC. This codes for CASSQGALYEQYF.

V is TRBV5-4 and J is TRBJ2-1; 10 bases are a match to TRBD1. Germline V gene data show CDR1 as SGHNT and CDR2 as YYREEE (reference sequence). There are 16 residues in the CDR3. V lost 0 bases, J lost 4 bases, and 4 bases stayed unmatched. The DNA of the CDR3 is TGTGCCAGCAGCTTGGCACCGGGACAGGGGTACAATGAGCAGTTCTTC. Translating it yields CASSLAPGQGYNEQFF.

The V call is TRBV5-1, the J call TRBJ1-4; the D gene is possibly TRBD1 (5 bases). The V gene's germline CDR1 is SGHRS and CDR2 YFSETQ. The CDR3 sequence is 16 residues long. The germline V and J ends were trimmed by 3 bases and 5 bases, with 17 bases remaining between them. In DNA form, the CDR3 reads TGCGCCAGCAGCTCGAAAACCGGGACGGGGAATGAAAAACTGTTTTTT. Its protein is CASSSKTGTGNEKLFF.

The CDR3 region is CASSPLAIYGYTF. The CDR3 DNA sequence: TGTGCCAGCAGCCCACTGGCGATCTATGGCTACACCTTC. V is TRBV7-2 and J is TRBJ1-2, with D uncertain. CDR3 length: 13 residues. V gave up 5 bases and J gave up 4 bases, with 11 bases separating them. The germline V gene encodes CDR1 SGHTA and CDR2 FQGNSA.

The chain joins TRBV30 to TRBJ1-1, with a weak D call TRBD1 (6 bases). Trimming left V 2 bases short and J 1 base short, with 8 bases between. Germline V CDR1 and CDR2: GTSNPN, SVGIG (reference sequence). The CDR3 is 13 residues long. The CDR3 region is CAWSPGENTEAFF. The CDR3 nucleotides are TGTGCCTGGAGTCCAGGGGAGAACACTGAAGCTTTCTTT.

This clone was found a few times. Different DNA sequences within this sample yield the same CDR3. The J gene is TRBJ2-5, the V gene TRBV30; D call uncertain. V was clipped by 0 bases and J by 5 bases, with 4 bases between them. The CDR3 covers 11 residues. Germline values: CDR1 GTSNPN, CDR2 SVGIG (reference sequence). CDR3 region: CAWSVGETQYF. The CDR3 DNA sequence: TGTGCCTGGAGTGTTGGGGAGACCCAGTACTTC.

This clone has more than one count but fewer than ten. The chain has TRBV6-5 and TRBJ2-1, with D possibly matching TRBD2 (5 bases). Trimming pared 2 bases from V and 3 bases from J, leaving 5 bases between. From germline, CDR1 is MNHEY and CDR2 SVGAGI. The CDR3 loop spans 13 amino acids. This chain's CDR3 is CASSYRDYNEQFF. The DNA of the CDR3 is TGTGCCAGCAGTTACCGGGACTACAATGAGCAGTTCTTC.

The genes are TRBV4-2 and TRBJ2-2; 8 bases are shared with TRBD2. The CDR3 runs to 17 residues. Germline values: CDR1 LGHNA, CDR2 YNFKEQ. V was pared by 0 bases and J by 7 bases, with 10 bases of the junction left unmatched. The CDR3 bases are TGTGCCAGCAGCCAAGAAAAAGCGGGGGCCCCAGGCGGGGAGCTGTTTTTT. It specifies CASSQEKAGAPGGELFF.

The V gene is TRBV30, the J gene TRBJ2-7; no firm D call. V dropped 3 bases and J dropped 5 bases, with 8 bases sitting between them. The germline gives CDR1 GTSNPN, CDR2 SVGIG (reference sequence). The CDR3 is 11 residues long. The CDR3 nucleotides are TGTGCCTGGAGCGGACGGAACGAGCAGTACTTC. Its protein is CAWSGRNEQYF.

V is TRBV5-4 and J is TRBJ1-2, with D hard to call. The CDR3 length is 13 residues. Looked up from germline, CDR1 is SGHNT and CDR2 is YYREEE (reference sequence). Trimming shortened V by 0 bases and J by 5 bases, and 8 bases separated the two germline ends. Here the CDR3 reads CASSLGRGYGYTF. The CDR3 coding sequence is TGTGCCAGCAGCTTGGGTCGCGGATATGGCTACACCTTC.

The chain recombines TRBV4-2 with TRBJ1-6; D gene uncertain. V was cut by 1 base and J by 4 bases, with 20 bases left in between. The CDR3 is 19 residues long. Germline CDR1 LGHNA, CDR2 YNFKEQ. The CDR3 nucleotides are TGTGCCAGCAGCCAAGGGTTCGGCAATCTCAAGACATATAATTCACCCCTCCACTTT. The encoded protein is CASSQGFGNLKTYNSPLHF.

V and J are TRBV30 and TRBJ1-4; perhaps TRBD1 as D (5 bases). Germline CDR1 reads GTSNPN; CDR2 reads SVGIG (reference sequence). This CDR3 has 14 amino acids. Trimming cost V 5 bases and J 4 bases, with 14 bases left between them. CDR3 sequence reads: CAWGDRQINEKLFF. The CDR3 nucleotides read TGTGCCTGGGGGGATAGACAGATTAATGAAAAACTGTTTTTT.

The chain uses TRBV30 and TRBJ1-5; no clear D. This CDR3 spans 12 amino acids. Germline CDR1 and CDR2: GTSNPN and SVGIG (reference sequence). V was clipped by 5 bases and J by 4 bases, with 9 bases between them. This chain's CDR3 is CAWQSQNQPQHF. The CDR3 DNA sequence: TGTGCCTGGCAGAGCCAGAATCAGCCCCAGCATTTT.

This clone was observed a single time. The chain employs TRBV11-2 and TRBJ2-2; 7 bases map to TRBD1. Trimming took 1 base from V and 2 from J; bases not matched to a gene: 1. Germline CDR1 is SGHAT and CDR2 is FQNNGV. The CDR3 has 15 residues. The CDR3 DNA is TGTGCCAGCAGCTTAGGACAGGGTAACACCGGGGAGCTGTTTTTT. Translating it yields CASSLGQGNTGELFF.

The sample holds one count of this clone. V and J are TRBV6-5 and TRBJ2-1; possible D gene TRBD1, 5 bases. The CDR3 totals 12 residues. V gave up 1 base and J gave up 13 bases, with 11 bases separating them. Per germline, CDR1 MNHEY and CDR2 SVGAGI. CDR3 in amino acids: CASSYYQGVQFF. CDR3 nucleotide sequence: TGTGCCAGCAGTTACTATCAGGGTGTTCAGTTCTTC.